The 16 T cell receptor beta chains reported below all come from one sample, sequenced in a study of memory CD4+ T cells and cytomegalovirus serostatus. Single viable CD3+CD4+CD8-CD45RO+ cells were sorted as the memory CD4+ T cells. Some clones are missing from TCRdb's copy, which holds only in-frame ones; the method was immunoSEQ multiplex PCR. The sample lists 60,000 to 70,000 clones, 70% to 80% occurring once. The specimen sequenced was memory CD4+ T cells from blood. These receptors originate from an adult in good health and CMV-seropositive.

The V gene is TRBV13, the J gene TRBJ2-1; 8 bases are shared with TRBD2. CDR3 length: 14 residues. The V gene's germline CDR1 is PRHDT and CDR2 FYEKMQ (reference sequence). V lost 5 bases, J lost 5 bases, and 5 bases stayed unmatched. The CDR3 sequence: CASSDLSGNNEQFF. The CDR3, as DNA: TGTGCCAGCAGCGATCTTAGCGGGAACAATGAGCAGTTCTTC.

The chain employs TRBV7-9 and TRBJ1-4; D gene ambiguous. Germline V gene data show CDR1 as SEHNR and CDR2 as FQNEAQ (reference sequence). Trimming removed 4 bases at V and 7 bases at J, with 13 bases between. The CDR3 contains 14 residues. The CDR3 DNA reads TGTGCCAGCAGCTCTTCCGGGAACGGTGAAAAACTGTTTTTT. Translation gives CASSSSGNGEKLFF.

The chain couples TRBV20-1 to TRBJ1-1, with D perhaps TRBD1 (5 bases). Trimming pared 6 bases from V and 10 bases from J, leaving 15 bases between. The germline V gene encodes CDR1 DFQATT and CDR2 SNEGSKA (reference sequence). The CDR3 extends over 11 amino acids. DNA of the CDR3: TGCAGTGCCATCCCCGGGGCACCAGCTTTCTTT. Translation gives CSAIPGAPAFF.

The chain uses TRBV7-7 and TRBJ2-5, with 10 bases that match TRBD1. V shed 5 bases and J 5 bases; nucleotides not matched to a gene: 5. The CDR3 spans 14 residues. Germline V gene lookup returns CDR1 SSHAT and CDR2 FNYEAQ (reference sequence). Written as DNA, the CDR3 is TGTGCCAGCAGCCGACAGGGGGCGGACGAGACCCAGTACTTC. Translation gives CASSRQGADETQYF. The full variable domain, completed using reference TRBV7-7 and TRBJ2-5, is GAGVSQSPRYKVTKRGQDVTLRCDPISSHATLYWYQQALGQGPEFLTYFNYEAQPDKSGLPSDRFSAERPEGSISTLTIQRTEQRDSAMYRCASSRQGADETQYFGPGTRLLVL.

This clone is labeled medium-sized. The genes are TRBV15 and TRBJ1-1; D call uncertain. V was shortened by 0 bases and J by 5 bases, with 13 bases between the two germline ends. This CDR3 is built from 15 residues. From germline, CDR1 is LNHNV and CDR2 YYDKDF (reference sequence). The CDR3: CATSRDSPRQTEAFF. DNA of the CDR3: TGTGCCACCAGCAGAGATTCGCCCCGGCAGACTGAAGCTTTCTTT.

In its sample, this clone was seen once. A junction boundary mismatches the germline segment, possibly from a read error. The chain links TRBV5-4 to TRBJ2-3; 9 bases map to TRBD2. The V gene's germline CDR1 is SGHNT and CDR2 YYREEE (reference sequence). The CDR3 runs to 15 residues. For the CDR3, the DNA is TGTGCCAGCAGGTTGGGGCGGGGGGGCTCAGATACGCAGTATTTT. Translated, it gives CASRLGRGGSDTQYF.

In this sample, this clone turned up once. CDR3: CASSPGGGSDYGYTF. The CDR3 nucleotides read TGTGCCAGCAGCCCGGGAGGGGGCTCTGACTATGGCTACACCTTC. The chain joins TRBV7-2 to TRBJ1-2; 7 bases line up with TRBD1. Unmatched junction bases numbered 9, after V lost 5 bases and J lost 3 bases. The CDR3 length is 15 residues. From germline, CDR1 is SGHTA and CDR2 FQGNSA.

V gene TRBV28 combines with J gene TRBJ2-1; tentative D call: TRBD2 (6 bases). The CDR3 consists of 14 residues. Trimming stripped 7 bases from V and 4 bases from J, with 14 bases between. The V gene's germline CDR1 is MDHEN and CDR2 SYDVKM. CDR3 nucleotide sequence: TGTGCCAGCAATCCCGGGACTGGATACAATGAGCAGTTCTTC. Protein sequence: CASNPGTGYNEQFF. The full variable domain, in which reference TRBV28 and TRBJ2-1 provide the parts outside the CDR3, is DVKVTQSSRYLVKRTGEKVFLECVQDMDHENMFWYRQDPGLGLRLIYFSYDVKMKEKGDIPEGYSVSREKKERFSLILESASTNQTSMYLCASNPGTGYNEQFFGPGTRLTVL.

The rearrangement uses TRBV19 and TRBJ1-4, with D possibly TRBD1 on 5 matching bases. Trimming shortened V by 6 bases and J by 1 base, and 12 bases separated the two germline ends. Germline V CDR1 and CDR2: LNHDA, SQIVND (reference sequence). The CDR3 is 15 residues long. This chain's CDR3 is CASSPGVRTNEKLFF. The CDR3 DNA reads TGTGCCAGTAGCCCGGGGGTGCGAACTAATGAAAAACTGTTTTTT.

DNA of the CDR3: TGTGCCAGCAGCCCCTTGACGACGAGCACTGAAGCTTTCTTT. This encodes CASSPLTTSTEAFF. The chain links TRBV7-7 to TRBJ1-1, with D unclear. Trimming left V 5 bases short and J 4 bases short, with 14 bases between. The CDR3 has 14 residues. CDR1 and CDR2 (germline): SSHAT, FNYEAQ (reference sequence).

CDR3 nucleotide sequence: TGTGCCAGCAGCTTCGCTTCGGGGTACAATGAGCAGTTCTTC. Residues: CASSFASGYNEQFF. The rearrangement uses TRBV11-2 and TRBJ2-1, with a tentative D call TRBD2 (5 bases). The CDR3 sequence is 14 residues long. The germline V gene encodes CDR1 SGHAT and CDR2 FQNNGV. Trimming took off 3 bases at V and 4 bases at J, with 10 bases between the two ends.

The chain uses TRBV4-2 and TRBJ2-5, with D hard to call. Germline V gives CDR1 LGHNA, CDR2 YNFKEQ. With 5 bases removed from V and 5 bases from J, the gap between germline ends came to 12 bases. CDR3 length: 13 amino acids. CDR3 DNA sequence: TGTGCCAGCAGCTATAACCCCGGGGAGACCCAGTACTTC. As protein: CASSYNPGETQYF.

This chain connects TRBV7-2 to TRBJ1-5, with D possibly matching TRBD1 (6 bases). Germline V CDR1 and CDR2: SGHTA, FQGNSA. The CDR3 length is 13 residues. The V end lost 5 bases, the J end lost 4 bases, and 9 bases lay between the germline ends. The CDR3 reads CASSQGPNQPQHF. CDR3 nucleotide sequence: TGTGCCAGCAGCCAGGGGCCTAATCAGCCCCAGCATTTT.

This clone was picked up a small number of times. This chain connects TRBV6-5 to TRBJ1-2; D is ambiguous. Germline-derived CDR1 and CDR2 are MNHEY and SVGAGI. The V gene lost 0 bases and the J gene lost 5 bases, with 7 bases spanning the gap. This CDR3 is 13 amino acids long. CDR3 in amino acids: CASSYSPGYGYTF. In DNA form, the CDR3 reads TGTGCCAGCAGTTACTCCCCGGGTTATGGCTACACCTTC.

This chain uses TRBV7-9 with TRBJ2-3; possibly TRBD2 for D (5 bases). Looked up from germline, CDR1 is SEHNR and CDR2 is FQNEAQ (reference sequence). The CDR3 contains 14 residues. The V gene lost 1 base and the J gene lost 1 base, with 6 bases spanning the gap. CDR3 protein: CASSLDGGTDTQYF. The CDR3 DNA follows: TGTGCCAGCAGCTTAGACGGGGGCACAGATACGCAGTATTTT.

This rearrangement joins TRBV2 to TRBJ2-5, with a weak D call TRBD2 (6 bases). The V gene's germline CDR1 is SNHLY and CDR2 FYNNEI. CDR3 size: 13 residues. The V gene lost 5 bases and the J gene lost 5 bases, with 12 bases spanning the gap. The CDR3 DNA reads TGTGCCAGCAGTCCGGGGGAGACGGAGACCCAGTACTTC. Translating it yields CASSPGETETQYF.